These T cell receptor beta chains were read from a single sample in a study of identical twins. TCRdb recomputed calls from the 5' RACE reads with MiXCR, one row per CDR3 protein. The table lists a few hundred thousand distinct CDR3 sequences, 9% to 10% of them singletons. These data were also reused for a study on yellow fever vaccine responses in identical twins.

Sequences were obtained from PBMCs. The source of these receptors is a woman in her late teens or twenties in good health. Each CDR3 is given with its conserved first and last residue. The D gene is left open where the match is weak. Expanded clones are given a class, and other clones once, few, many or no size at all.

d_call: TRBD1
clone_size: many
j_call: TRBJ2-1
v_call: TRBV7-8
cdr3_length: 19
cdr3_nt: TGTGCCAGCAGCTTAGGGTGGGACAGGGTAACTGGTTTCCACAATGAGCAGTTCTTC
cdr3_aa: CASSLGWDRVTGFHNEQFF

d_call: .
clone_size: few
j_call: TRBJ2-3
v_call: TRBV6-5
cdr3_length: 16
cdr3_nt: TGTGCCAGCAGTTACTATCCCGCGGGTGGGGCAGATACGCAGTATTTT
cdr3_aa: CASSYYPAGGADTQYF

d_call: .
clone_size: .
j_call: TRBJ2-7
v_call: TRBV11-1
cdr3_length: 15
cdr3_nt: TGTGCCAGCAGCTTACACCAAGGGACCGCCTACGAGCAGTACTTC
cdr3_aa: CASSLHQGTAYEQYF

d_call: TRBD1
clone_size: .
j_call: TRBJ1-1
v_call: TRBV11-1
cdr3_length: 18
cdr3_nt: TGTGCCAGCAGCCCACGGGGCAGGGGGTCCCCCGCTAACACTGAAGCTTTCTTT
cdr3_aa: CASSPRGRGSPANTEAFF

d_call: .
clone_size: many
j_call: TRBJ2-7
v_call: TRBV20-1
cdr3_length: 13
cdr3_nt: TGCAGTGCTGCGAACCCGGCCAGGTTCGAGCAGTACTTC
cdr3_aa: CSAANPARFEQYF

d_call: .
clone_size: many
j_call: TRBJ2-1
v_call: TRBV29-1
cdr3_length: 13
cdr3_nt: TGCAGCGCCCTGGAGGGGGGCTACAATGAGCAGTTCTTC
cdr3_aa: CSALEGGYNEQFF

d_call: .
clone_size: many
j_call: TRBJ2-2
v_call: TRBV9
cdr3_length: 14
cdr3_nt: TGTGCCAGCAGCGTAGTGGCTAGCACCGGGGAGCTGTTTTTT
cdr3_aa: CASSVVASTGELFF

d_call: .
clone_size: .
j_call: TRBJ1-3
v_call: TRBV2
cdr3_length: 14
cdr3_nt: TGTGCCAGCAGAGTGGGCAGCTCTGGAAACACCATATATTTT
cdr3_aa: CASRVGSSGNTIYF

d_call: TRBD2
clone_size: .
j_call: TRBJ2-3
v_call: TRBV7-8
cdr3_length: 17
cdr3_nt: TGTGCCAGCAGCCCGAAGACTAGCGGGAGAGCAACAGATACGCAGTATTTT
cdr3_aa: CASSPKTSGRATDTQYF

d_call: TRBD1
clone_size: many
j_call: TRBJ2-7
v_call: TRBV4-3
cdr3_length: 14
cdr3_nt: TGCGCCAGCAGCCAAGAGGGACAGGGGGGAGAGCAGTACTTC
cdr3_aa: CASSQEGQGGEQYF

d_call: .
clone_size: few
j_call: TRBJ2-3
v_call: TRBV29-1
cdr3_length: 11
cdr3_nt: TGCAGCGTTGATAGGACAGATACGCAGTATTTT
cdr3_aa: CSVDRTDTQYF

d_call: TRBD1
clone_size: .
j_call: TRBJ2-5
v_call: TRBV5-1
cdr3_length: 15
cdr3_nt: TGCGCCAGCAGCTGGGACAGGGGGACGGTGGAGACCCAGTACTTC
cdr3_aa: CASSWDRGTVETQYF

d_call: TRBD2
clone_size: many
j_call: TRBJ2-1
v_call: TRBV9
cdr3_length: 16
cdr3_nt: TGTGCCAGCAGCGTAGAGCCGGGGGGGCCGGGGAATGAGCAGTTCTTC
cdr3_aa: CASSVEPGGPGNEQFF

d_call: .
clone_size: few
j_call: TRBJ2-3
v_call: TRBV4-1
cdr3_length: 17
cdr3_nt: TGCGCCAGCAGCCTGCGATTGACCACACGGGGCACAGATACGCAGTATTTT
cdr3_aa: CASSLRLTTRGTDTQYF

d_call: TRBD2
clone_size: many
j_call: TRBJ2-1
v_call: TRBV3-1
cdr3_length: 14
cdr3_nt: TGTGCCAGCAGCCCTCAGACTAGCAGGGATGAGCAGTTCTTC
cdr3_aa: CASSPQTSRDEQFF

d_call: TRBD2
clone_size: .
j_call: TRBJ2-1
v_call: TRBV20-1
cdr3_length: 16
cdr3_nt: TGCAGTGCTAGGGGGGCGCCAGCGGGAGTCGGCAATGAGCAGTTCTTC
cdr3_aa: CSARGAPAGVGNEQFF

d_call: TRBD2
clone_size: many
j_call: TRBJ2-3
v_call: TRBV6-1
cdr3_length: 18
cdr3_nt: TGTGCCAGCAGTGGTCTCAGCGGGGGGGTTTTCGTCACAGATACGCAGTATTTT
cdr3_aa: CASSGLSGGVFVTDTQYF